This entry lists 22 T cell receptor beta chains sequenced from one sample in a study of regulatory T cells in long-lasting Graves disease. With iRepertoire HTBI primers and Arm-PCR of CDR3 regions, TCR beta libraries were built. One entry per CDR3 protein, called by TCRdb with MiXCR from the multiplex PCR reads. The sample lists roughly 360,000 distinct CDR3 sequences, roughly 20% occurring once. The time point: persistent/refractory GD, antithyroid drugs over 5 years with positive TRAb. PBMC-extracted RNA yielded the TCR library. The sample was peripheral blood mononuclear cells (PBMCs), taken when the disease was refractory, from a patient treated with antithyroid drugs. These receptors were collected from a woman in her 40s with Graves disease.

This clonotype was seen a handful of times. The J gene is TRBJ2-5, the V gene TRBV7-9; the D is unclear. Germline V CDR1 and CDR2: SEHNR, FQNEAQ (reference sequence). The CDR3 consists of 12 residues. The V end was cut by 2 bases, the J end by 5 bases, with 6 bases between. The CDR3 is CASSLIPETQYF. CDR3 nucleotide sequence: TGTGCCAGCAGCTTAATTCCGGAGACCCAGTACTTC.

This clonotype was detected ten times or more. V is TRBV7-8 and J is TRBJ2-7, with D perhaps matching TRBD2 (6 bases). The CDR3 has 13 amino acids. Per germline, CDR1 SGHVS and CDR2 FQNEAQ. Trimming stripped 5 bases from V and 6 bases from J, with 14 bases between. In nucleotides, the CDR3 is TGTGCCAGCAGCCCCCCGGAGGGAGGCGAGCAGTACTTC. Its protein product is CASSPPEGGEQYF.

Concerning this clonotype: A clone one base away is much larger, so this may be a read error. J is TRBJ1-6 and V is TRBV12-3 or TRBV12-4; D possibly corresponds to TRBD1 (6 bases). The CDR3 sequence is 17 residues long. Trimming took 5 bases from V and 8 from J, leaving 22 bases between them. The CDR3 DNA reads as TGTGCCAGCAGTGAAGGGGGGCTTCGGGACGTGTATTCACCCCTCCACTTT. It yields the protein CASSEGGLRDVYSPLHF.

This clonotype has a count of ten or more. The chain couples TRBV27 to TRBJ2-7; D possibly corresponds to TRBD2 (5 bases). This CDR3 is built from 14 residues. Trimming removed 5 bases from V and 4 bases from J, with 15 bases in between. Germline V gene lookup returns CDR1 MNHEY and CDR2 SMNVEV (reference sequence). CDR3: CASSKLGVQYEQYF. In DNA, the CDR3 is TGTGCCAGCAGTAAACTAGGCGTACAATACGAGCAGTACTTC.

This clonotype was counted a single time. The CDR3 region is CSARESGITDTQYF. The DNA for the CDR3 is TGCAGTGCTAGAGAAAGCGGGATCACAGATACGCAGTATTTT. The chain recombines TRBV20-1 with TRBJ2-3; 7 bases are a match to TRBD2. CDR1 and CDR2 from the germline V gene are DFQATT and SNEGSKA (reference sequence). This CDR3 comprises 14 residues. V lost 0 bases, J lost 2 bases, and 2 bases stayed unmatched.

In its sample, this clonotype was seen a few times. This chain links TRBV12-3 or TRBV12-4 with TRBJ1-5; tentative D call: TRBD1 (6 bases). This CDR3 has 16 residues. Trimming removed 0 bases from V and 2 bases from J, with 11 bases in between. The DNA for the CDR3 is TGTGCCAGCAGTTTAGCGACAGGTTCGGGCAATCAGCCCCAGCATTTT. It codes for CASSLATGSGNQPQHF.

As concerns this clonotype: This may be a read error: a much more frequent sequence differs by one nucleotide. V usage is TRBV2 and J usage is TRBJ2-2, with D perhaps matching TRBD1 (6 bases). The CDR3 extends over 13 amino acids. V shed 6 bases and J shed 7 bases, with 12 bases lying between them. Germline CDR1 SNHLY, CDR2 FYNNEI. CDR3 sequence reads: CASRPDSVGELFF. The CDR3 nucleotides are TGTGCCAGCAGACCGGACAGTGTCGGGGAGCTGTTTTTT. The whole variable domain, remainder taken from reference TRBV2 and TRBJ2-2, is EPEVTQTPSHQVTQMGQEVILRCVPISNHLYFYWYRQILGQKVEFLVSFYNNEISEKSEIFDDQFSVERPDGSNFTLKIRSTKLEDSAMYFCASRPDSVGELFFGEGSRLTVL.

This clonotype was detected a few times. V is TRBV20-1 and J is TRBJ1-2, with 8 bases lining up with TRBD1. The CDR3 is 12 residues long. Germline V lookup: CDR1 DFQATT, CDR2 SNEGSKA (reference sequence). J lost 4 bases, V lost 6 bases, and 4 bases had no gene match. The CDR3, as DNA: TGCAGTGCCACGACAGGGGCCTATGGCTACACCTTC. Translated, it gives CSATTGAYGYTF.

This clonotype was recorded a few times. The gene calls are TRBV28 and TRBJ1-6; possibly TRBD1 for D (6 bases). This CDR3 spans 16 amino acids. Trimming shortened V by 3 bases and J by 4 bases, and 13 bases separated the two germline ends. CDR1 is MDHEN, CDR2 SYDVKM, per germline. This CDR3 is CASSFSEDSYNSPLHF. In DNA, the CDR3 is TGTGCCAGCAGTTTCTCCGAGGACAGTTATAATTCACCCCTCCACTTT.

This clonotype was seen only a few times. This may stem from a read error, because a much larger clone lies one nucleotide away. V usage is TRBV12-3 or TRBV12-4 and J usage is TRBJ2-7; TRBD2 aligns across 11 bases. Trimming at V came to 6 bases and at J to 10 bases, leaving 11 bases not matched to a gene. The CDR3 is 14 amino acids. In nucleotides, the CDR3 is TGTGCCAGCAGCTTGGGATTTAGCGGGAGGGCCCAGTACTTC. This codes for CASSLGFSGRAQYF.

The chain uses TRBV27 and TRBJ2-1; D perhaps matches TRBD1 (6 bases). V shed 8 bases and J shed 4 bases, with 33 bases lying between them. CDR1 is MNHEY and CDR2 is SMNVEV in the germline V gene (reference sequence). The CDR3 runs 20 residues. The CDR3 nucleotides are TGTGCCAGCTTAGGACAGCTTCAATTCTCTGAGCCGTACCGATACAATGAGCAGTTCTTC. Amino acids: CASLGQLQFSEPYRYNEQFF.

Ten or more counts support this clonotype. This chain connects TRBV28 to TRBJ2-7; possible D gene TRBD2, 6 bases. The CDR3 covers 16 residues. Per germline, CDR1 MDHEN and CDR2 SYDVKM. V lost 3 bases to trimming and J lost 2 bases, with 17 bases between them. The CDR3 protein is CASSFDLSWGAYEQYF. As DNA, the CDR3 is TGTGCCAGCAGTTTCGATTTGTCTTGGGGGGCCTACGAGCAGTACTTC.

Ten or more counts support this clonotype. V gene TRBV20-1 combines with J gene TRBJ2-7; 12 nucleotides match TRBD2. The CDR3 length is 15 residues. Germline V gene sequence: CDR1 DFQATT, CDR2 SNEGSKA (reference sequence). The trim removed 0 bases at V and 1 base at J, leaving 1 base unmatched. CDR3 in amino acids: CSARDGLAGSYEQYF. The CDR3 bases are TGCAGTGCTAGAGACGGACTAGCGGGATCCTACGAGCAGTACTTC.

There are many counts of this clonotype. This chain connects TRBV28 to TRBJ2-7; 7 bases are a match to TRBD1. V lost 6 bases and J lost 1; bases outside the gene matches: 6. This CDR3 has 14 residues. Germline loops: CDR1 MDHEN, CDR2 SYDVKM. CDR3 in amino acids: CASSFGTASYEQYF. As DNA, the CDR3 is TGTGCCAGCAGCTTCGGGACAGCTTCCTACGAGCAGTACTTC.

The chain uses TRBV7-2 and TRBJ2-4, with D perhaps matching TRBD2 (5 bases). Trimming pared 2 bases from V and 0 bases from J, leaving 14 bases between. Per germline, CDR1 SGHTA and CDR2 FQGNSA. The CDR3 sequence is 17 residues long. For the CDR3, the DNA is TGTGCCAGCAGCTTAACGGCCGAGCGGTTAGCCAAAAACATTCAGTACTTC. This translates into CASSLTAERLAKNIQYF.

This clonotype appeared many times. J is TRBJ2-5 and V is TRBV28; D unresolved. CDR3 length equals 13 residues. V lost 3 bases and J lost 5, with 10 bases in between. Germline lookup yields CDR1 MDHEN and CDR2 SYDVKM. CDR3 bases: TGTGCCAGCAGTTTCGTAGCTCCGGAGACCCAGTACTTC. This sequence encodes CASSFVAPETQYF.

The CDR3 DNA reads TGTGCCAGCAGCCTCCCGCAGGGGGCCCAAGAGACCCAGTACTTC. Amino acids: CASSLPQGAQETQYF. The V call is TRBV6-1, the J call TRBJ2-5; 8 bases fit TRBD1. V shed 6 bases, J shed 1 base, and the junction held 7 bases outside the gene matches. Germline values: CDR1 MNHNS, CDR2 SASEGT. The length of the CDR3 is 15 residues.

This clonotype was observed many times. The rearrangement links TRBV6-1 to TRBJ2-7; 7 bases line up with TRBD1. J gave up 5 bases and V 5 bases, and 6 bases lay outside the gene matches. The CDR3 has 13 amino acids. Germline V lookup: CDR1 MNHNS, CDR2 SASEGT. The CDR3 sequence is CASSPSGTDEQYF. As DNA, the CDR3 is TGTGCCAGCAGTCCATCCGGGACAGACGAGCAGTACTTC.

In this sample, this clonotype turned up a few times. This sequence may be a read error, since a much larger clone differs from it by one base. The conserved closing phenylalanine or tryptophan is absent in this CDR3, likely reflecting a read error. The chain is built from TRBV28 and TRBJ1-1; no reliable D call. The CDR3 has 12 residues. Germline loops: CDR1 MDHEN, CDR2 SYDVKM. Trimming left V 8 bases short and J 9 bases short, with 16 bases between. CDR3: CASRPHLPQAFL. CDR3 nucleotides: TGTGCCAGCCGTCCGCATCTTCCGCAAGCTTTCCTT.

This clonotype was seen only a few times. The gene calls are TRBV9 and TRBJ1-2, with D unresolved. Trimming pared 0 bases from V and 8 bases from J, leaving 14 bases between. Germline values: CDR1 SGDLS, CDR2 YYNGEE. This CDR3 is built from 14 residues. The CDR3 is CASSVAPEGGGYTF. The CDR3, as DNA: TGTGCCAGCAGCGTAGCCCCTGAGGGAGGGGGCTACACCTTC.

Many counts were recorded for this clonotype. This rearrangement joins TRBV7-8 to TRBJ2-5, with D uncertain. The length of the CDR3 is 17 residues. Looked up from germline, CDR1 is SGHVS and CDR2 is FQNEAQ. The V gene lost 5 bases and the J gene lost 3 bases, with 22 bases spanning the gap. CDR3 nucleotides: TGTGCCAGCAGCCCAATCGTCTCCCCCATTGGAAAAGAGACCCAGTACTTC. Residues: CASSPIVSPIGKETQYF.

In the case of this clonotype: This clone may be a read error of a much larger clone one base away. The chain uses TRBV2 and TRBJ2-7; TRBD2 matches 11 bases. Germline CDR1 is SNHLY and CDR2 is FYNNEI. The length of the CDR3 is 14 residues. V trimming: 3 bases; J trimming: 5 bases; junction bases outside the gene matches: 3. DNA of the CDR3: TGTGCCAGCAGTGAGACTAGCGGGGACAACGAGCAGTACTTC. Translated: CASSETSGDNEQYF.